This record looks at one TCR beta chain sequence and its context. Participants in the exposed group had met a COVID-19 case in the 2 weeks before joining the study. The germline CDR1 and CDR2 sequences are SGHRS and YFSETQ. The junction had 12 bases not matched to a gene; V was cut back by 4 bases and J by 0 bases. CDR3 length: 18 amino acids. The data originate from a study of blood T cell repertoires in COVID-19. The data were produced by immunoSEQ multiplex PCR, yet TCRdb's version contains in-frame clones alone and is incomplete. The sample shows about 220,000 clones, 83% of them seen only once. Material: PBMCs or T cells enriched from blood (not recorded which). This clonotype originated in a woman in her thirties or forties who had been exposed to COVID-19. The rearrangement joins TRBV5-1 to TRBJ1-4; TRBD1 agrees at 7 bases. The DNA for the CDR3 is TGCGCCAGCAGCAGAAAAACAGGGGCACCGGCAACTAATGAAAAACTGTTTTTT. Encoded protein: CASSRKTGAPATNEKLFF.